This T cell receptor beta chain was sequenced in a study of blood T cell repertoires in COVID-19. Study-level background: COVID-19 samples collected from the United States, Italy and Spain covered acute and convalescent phases. From T cells, B-cell-depleted T cells, or PBMCs came the material, which was cDNA or gDNA.

In the original analysis: Cell counts per sample came from amplifying reference gene primers. Some clones are missing from TCRdb's copy, which holds only in-frame ones; the method was immunoSEQ multiplex PCR. V and J calls and clone size are those listed in that table; D and trimming were worked out from the DNA. This table has approximately 150,000 clones, approximately 80% appearing once. Germline values: CDR1 MNHEY, CDR2 SVGAGI. The length of the CDR3 is 11 residues. The germline V and J ends were trimmed by 9 bases and 4 bases, with 9 bases remaining between them. The sample holds one count of this clone. Followed over time, Seattle patients had been enrolled while infection was active.

The chain uses TRBV6-5 and TRBJ1-1; D not certain. This sequence originates from a woman of 80 years or more with COVID-19, enrolled during active disease. The sequencing sample was made of peripheral blood. Here the CDR3 DNA reads TGTGCCAGTCTCACAGTCACTGAAGCTTTCTTT. As protein: CASLTVTEAFF.